The next 5 T cell receptor beta chains were all read from a single sample in a study of identical twins. TCRdb reprocessed the 5' RACE reads via MiXCR and lists one record per CDR3 protein. The sample lists more than 1.5 million distinct CDR3 sequences; about 32% were seen once. The sequencing input was cord blood. These receptors were taken from a newborn girl in good health.

V and J are TRBV6-1 and TRBJ1-5; unclear D gene. V was trimmed by 7 bases and J by 7 bases, leaving 17 bases between them. The CDR3 contains 14 residues. Per germline, CDR1 MNHNS and CDR2 SASEGT. The CDR3 bases are TGTGCCAGCACCAAAGCGGGAGGGTACCAGCCCCAGCATTTT. This translates into CASTKAGGYQPQHF.

A few counts support this clonotype. The rearrangement uses TRBV19 and TRBJ2-7; 10 bases map to TRBD2. Looked up from germline, CDR1 is LNHDA and CDR2 is SQIVND (reference sequence). This CDR3 region has 14 residues. The ends lost 1 base at V and 4 bases at J; junction bases unmatched: 1. The CDR3 DNA is TGTGCCAGTAGTATAGCTAGCGGGGGATACGAGCAGTACTTC. Encoded protein: CASSIASGGYEQYF.

V and J are TRBV25-1 and TRBJ1-5, with TRBD1 identical over 9 bases. CDR1 is MGHDK, CDR2 SYGVNS, per germline. Losses at the gene ends were 4 bases for V and 6 bases for J; bases not matched to a gene: 1. This CDR3 comprises 13 residues. This CDR3 is CASSGTGAQPQHF. CDR3 coding DNA: TGTGCCAGCAGTGGGACAGGGGCTCAGCCCCAGCATTTT.

The sample holds many counts of this clonotype. The rearrangement links TRBV21-1 to TRBJ2-7; the D segment call TRBD1 is taken from the table without a DNA check. TRBV21-1 is noted as a pseudogene. The CDR3 sequence is 14 residues long. CDR3 residues: CASSKRDTDYEQYF. As DNA, the CDR3 is TGTGCCAGCAGCAAGAGGGACACCGACTACGAGCAGTACTTC.

The J gene is TRBJ1-5, the V gene TRBV27; D is undetermined. From germline, CDR1 is MNHEY and CDR2 SMNVEV (reference sequence). Between the trimmed V and J ends, which lost 4 bases and 8 bases, there was a span of 12 bases. The CDR3 is 13 amino acids. CDR3 in DNA: TGTGCCAGCAGTTATCAGGTGATGGAGCCCCAGCATTTT. Its translation: CASSYQVMEPQHF.